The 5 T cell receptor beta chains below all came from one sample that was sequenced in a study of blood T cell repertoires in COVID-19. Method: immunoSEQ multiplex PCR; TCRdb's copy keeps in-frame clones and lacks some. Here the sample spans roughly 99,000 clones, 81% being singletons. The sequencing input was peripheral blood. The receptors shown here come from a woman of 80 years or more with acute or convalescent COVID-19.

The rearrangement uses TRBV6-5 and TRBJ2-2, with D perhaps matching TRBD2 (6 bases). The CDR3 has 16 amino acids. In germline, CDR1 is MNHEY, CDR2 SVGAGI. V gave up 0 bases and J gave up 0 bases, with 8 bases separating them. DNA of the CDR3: TGTGCCAGCAGTTACTCCGGCGGGGCGAACACCGGGGAGCTGTTTTTT. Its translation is CASSYSGGANTGELFF.

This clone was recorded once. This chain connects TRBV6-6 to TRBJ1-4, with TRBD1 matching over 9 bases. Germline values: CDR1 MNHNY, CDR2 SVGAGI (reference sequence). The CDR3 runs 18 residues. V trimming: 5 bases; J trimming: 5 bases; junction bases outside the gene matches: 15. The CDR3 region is CASSRIRDRDPANEKLFF. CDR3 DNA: TGTGCCAGCAGTCGCATCCGGGACAGGGACCCGGCGAATGAAAAACTGTTTTTT.

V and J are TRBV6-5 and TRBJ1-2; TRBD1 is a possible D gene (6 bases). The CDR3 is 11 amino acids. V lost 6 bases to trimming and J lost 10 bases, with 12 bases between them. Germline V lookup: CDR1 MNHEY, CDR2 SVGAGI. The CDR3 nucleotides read TGTGCCAGCAGGCAAGACAGGACCTACACCTTC. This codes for CASRQDRTYTF.

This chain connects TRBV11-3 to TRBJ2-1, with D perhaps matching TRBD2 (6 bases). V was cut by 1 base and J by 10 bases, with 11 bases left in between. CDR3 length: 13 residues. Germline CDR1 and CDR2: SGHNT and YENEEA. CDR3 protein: CASSLGGEGEQFF. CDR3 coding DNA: TGTGCCAGCAGCTTAGGGGGGGAAGGGGAGCAGTTCTTC.

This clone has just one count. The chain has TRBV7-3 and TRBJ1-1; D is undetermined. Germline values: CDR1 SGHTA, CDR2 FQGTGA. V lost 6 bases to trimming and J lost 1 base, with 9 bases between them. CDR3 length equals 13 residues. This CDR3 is CASSAQENTEAFF. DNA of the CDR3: TGTGCCAGCAGTGCTCAGGAGAACACTGAAGCTTTCTTT.